These 11 T cell receptor beta chains were sequenced from one sample in a study of OX40 agonist ivuxolimab in advanced cancers. Sequencing was performed with immunoSEQ multiplex PCR; in TCRdb, only in-frame clones are kept and a portion is missing. The repertoire holds 81,000 or so clones, with about 92% as singletons. Sequencing was performed on CD4+ or CD8+ T cells sorted from blood, taken in a trial of the OX40 agonist ivuxolimab. These receptors were collected from an adult with an advanced solid tumor such as melanoma, head and neck, liver or kidney cancer.

The chain has TRBV27 and TRBJ2-1, with unresolved D. The CDR3 totals 13 residues. CDR1 is MNHEY, CDR2 SMNVEV, per germline (reference sequence). The V gene lost 5 bases and the J gene lost 7 bases, with 12 bases spanning the gap. The CDR3 DNA is TGTGCCAGCAGTCGTATCGTTGGGAATGAGCAGTTCTTC. It translates to CASSRIVGNEQFF.

Concerning this clone: Relative to the germline gene, one junction end is altered; a read error may explain this. The V gene is TRBV7-7, the J gene TRBJ2-1; 9 bases map to TRBD2. Germline assignment: CDR1 SSHAT and CDR2 FNYEAQ (reference sequence). The CDR3 consists of 16 residues. The CDR3 nucleotides are TGTGCTAGCAGCCAGGCCCTAGCGGGGAGGGGGAATGAGCAGTTCTTC. Residues: CASSQALAGRGNEQFF.

This chain uses TRBV19 with TRBJ1-2; a possible D gene is TRBD1 (6 bases). This CDR3 is built from 11 residues. V was cut by 7 bases and J by 9 bases, with 12 bases left in between. Germline V CDR1 and CDR2: LNHDA, SQIVND (reference sequence). The CDR3 reads CASTLGASYTF. The CDR3 region has the DNA TGTGCCAGTACGTTGGGGGCTAGCTACACCTTC.

The chain recombines TRBV6-1 with TRBJ1-3, with D uncertain. The germline V gene has CDR1 MNHNS and CDR2 SASEGT. This CDR3 is 14 amino acids long. V was clipped by 8 bases and J by 2 bases, with 13 bases between them. The CDR3 sequence is CASPPTGAGNTIYF. CDR3 DNA: TGTGCCAGCCCCCCCACTGGGGCTGGAAACACCATATATTTT.

The chain joins TRBV5-6 to TRBJ2-1; 11 bases are shared with TRBD1. The CDR3 runs to 15 residues. Germline CDR1 and CDR2: SGHDT and YYEEEE. The J segment lost 4 bases and the V segment lost 3 bases, leaving 3 bases of the junction unmatched. The CDR3 sequence is CASSSRDRGYNEQFF. The CDR3 bases are TGTGCCAGCAGCTCGCGGGACAGGGGGTACAATGAGCAGTTCTTC. Drawing the rest from reference TRBV5-6 and TRBJ2-1, the complete variable domain is DAGVTQSPTHLIKTRGQQVTLRCSPKSGHDTVSWYQQALGQGPQFIFQYYEEEERQRGNFPDRFSGHQFPNYSSELNVNALLLGDSALYLCASSSRDRGYNEQFFGPGTRLTVL.

The chain has TRBV28 and TRBJ2-7; D gene unclear. V lost 7 bases, J lost 6 bases, and 22 bases lay in between. This CDR3 has 15 residues. From germline, CDR1 is MDHEN and CDR2 SYDVKM. CDR3 residues: CASIMKGGPRVEQYF. The CDR3 DNA is TGTGCCAGCATCATGAAAGGCGGACCAAGGGTCGAGCAGTACTTC.

This clone was found once. This chain connects TRBV6-5 to TRBJ1-4, with 7 bases that match TRBD1. CDR1 MNHEY and CDR2 SVGAGI come from the germline V gene. V was clipped by 8 bases and J by 6 bases; unmatched bases: 9. This CDR3 contains 14 residues. CDR3 sequence (DNA): TGTGCCAGCCGATACAGGGGAGTTGATGAAAAACTGTTTTTT. It encodes CASRYRGVDEKLFF.

This chain joins TRBV9 and TRBJ2-5; TRBD1 might be the D (5 bases). Trimming left V 6 bases short and J 5 bases short, with 23 bases between. Germline values: CDR1 SGDLS, CDR2 YYNGEE. The CDR3 has 16 amino acids. In DNA form, the CDR3 reads TGTGCCAGCACCCCATTGTGGGGCGCGTCGGAGGAGACCCAGTACTTC. It translates to CASTPLWGASEETQYF.

The chain has TRBV7-9 and TRBJ1-6; weak D call: TRBD1 (6 bases). There are 14 residues in the CDR3. From germline, CDR1 is SEHNR and CDR2 FQNEAQ (reference sequence). The ends were cut back, 1 base at V and 8 bases at J, with 9 bases in the middle. CDR3: CASSLEAGDSPLHF. Here the CDR3 DNA reads TGTGCCAGCAGCTTAGAGGCAGGGGATTCACCCCTCCACTTT.

This chain uses TRBV27 with TRBJ2-7; tentatively, D is TRBD2 (5 bases). Trimming stripped 1 base from V and 1 base from J, with 11 bases between. Germline values: CDR1 MNHEY, CDR2 SMNVEV (reference sequence). The CDR3 is 15 amino acids. The CDR3 protein is CASSLWVTGSYEQYF. CDR3 bases: TGTGCCAGCAGTTTATGGGTGACGGGATCCTACGAGCAGTACTTC.

This clone has more than one count but fewer than ten. The gene calls are TRBV12-5 and TRBJ1-6; possible D gene TRBD1, 5 bases. From germline, CDR1 is LGHNT and CDR2 FRNRAP. The CDR3 runs to 13 residues. V was clipped by 8 bases and J by 7 bases, with 12 bases between them. CDR3 sequence reads: CASTQGGNSPLHF. The CDR3 DNA is TGTGCTAGTACCCAGGGAGGCAATTCACCCCTCCACTTT.